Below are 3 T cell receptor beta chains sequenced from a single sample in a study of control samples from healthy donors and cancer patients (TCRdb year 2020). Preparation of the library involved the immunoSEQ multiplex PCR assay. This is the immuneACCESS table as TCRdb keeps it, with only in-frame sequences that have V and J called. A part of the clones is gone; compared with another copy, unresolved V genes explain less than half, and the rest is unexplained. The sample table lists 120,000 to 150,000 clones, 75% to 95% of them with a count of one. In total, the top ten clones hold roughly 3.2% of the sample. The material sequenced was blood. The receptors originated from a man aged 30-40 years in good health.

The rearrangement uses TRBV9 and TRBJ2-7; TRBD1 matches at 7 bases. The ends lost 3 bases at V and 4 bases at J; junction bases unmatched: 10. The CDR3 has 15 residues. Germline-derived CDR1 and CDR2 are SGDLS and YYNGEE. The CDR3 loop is CASSAMDGQAYEQYF. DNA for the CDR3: TGTGCCAGCAGCGCCATGGACGGACAGGCATACGAGCAGTACTTC.

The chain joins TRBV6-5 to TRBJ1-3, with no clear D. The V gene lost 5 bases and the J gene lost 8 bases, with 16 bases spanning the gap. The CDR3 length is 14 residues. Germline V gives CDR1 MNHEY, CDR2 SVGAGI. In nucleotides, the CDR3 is TGTGCCAGCAGTCTACGGAGAGGGATGGACACCATATATTTT. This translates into CASSLRRGMDTIYF.

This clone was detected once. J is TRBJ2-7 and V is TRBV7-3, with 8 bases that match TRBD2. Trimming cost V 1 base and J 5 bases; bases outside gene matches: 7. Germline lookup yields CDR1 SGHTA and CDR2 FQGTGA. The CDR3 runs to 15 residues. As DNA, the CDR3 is TGTGCCAGCAGCTTAAGCGGGGGGCCCCTCGACGAGCAGTACTTC. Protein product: CASSLSGGPLDEQYF.